These 15 T cell receptor beta chains share one sample of origin, sequenced in a study of T cells in Graves' hyperthyroidism and ophthalmopathy. The CDR3 regions of TCR beta were amplified from RNA transcripts. HTBI primers were used for first-round RT-PCR of the TCR CDR3. Using its own MiXCR run on the multiplex PCR reads, TCRdb lists one record per CDR3 protein. The sample has hundreds of thousands of distinct CDR3 sequences; about 15% are singletons. Sequenced material: blood. These receptors were taken from a woman in her 30s with Graves' hyperthyroidism.

Many counts were recorded for this clonotype. The chain is built from TRBV12-3 or TRBV12-4 and TRBJ2-7, with no clear D. This CDR3 contains 14 residues. Trimming shortened V by 3 bases and J by 8 bases, and 17 bases separated the two germline ends. The CDR3 loop is CASSLSGSTLQQYF. CDR3 coding DNA: TGTGCCAGCAGTTTGTCCGGATCAACACTACAGCAGTACTTC.

The chain recombines TRBV3-1 with TRBJ2-4; no firm D call. Germline V lookup: CDR1 LGHDT, CDR2 YNNKEL (reference sequence). This CDR3 has 16 amino acids. The V gene lost 0 bases and the J gene lost 0 bases, with 9 bases spanning the gap. CDR3 sequence reads: CASSQDGNIAKNIQYF. The CDR3 coding sequence is TGTGCCAGCAGCCAAGATGGGAATATAGCCAAAAACATTCAGTACTTC.

The gene calls are TRBV28 and TRBJ2-3; TRBD2 agrees at 7 bases. Unmatched junction bases numbered 10, after V lost 8 bases and J lost 2 bases. CDR1 and CDR2 from the germline V gene are MDHEN and SYDVKM. This CDR3 has 15 residues. CDR3 residues: CASGGGRGDTDTQYF. DNA for the CDR3: TGTGCCAGCGGGGGGGGACGGGGGGACACAGATACGCAGTATTTT.

This clonotype occurred once. V gene TRBV28 combines with J gene TRBJ1-5; possibly TRBD1 for D (6 bases). The germline V and J ends were trimmed by 2 bases and 2 bases, with 13 bases remaining between them. CDR3 size: 16 residues. CDR1 is MDHEN and CDR2 is SYDVKM in the germline V gene. The CDR3 protein is CASSLPQGMGNQPQHF. CDR3 bases: TGTGCCAGCAGTTTACCACAGGGTATGGGCAATCAGCCCCAGCATTTT. Combining the CDR3 with reference TRBV28 and TRBJ1-5 gives the whole variable domain DVKVTQSSRYLVKRTGEKVFLECVQDMDHENMFWYRQDPGLGLRLIYFSYDVKMKEKGDIPEGYSVSREKKERFSLILESASTNQTSMYLCASSLPQGMGNQPQHFGDGTRLSIL.

This clonotype showed up just a few times. The V call is TRBV27, the J call TRBJ1-1, with 7 nucleotides matching TRBD1. The J segment lost 6 bases and the V segment lost 3 bases, leaving 7 bases of the junction unmatched. The CDR3 is made up of 14 amino acids. CDR1 and CDR2 (germline): MNHEY, SMNVEV (reference sequence). CDR3 sequence (DNA): TGTGCCAGCAGTTTCGCAGGGGGTTTGGCTGAAGCTTTCTTT. It codes for CASSFAGGLAEAFF.

This clonotype was counted at least ten times. This chain connects TRBV12-3 or TRBV12-4 to TRBJ2-5, with D perhaps TRBD2 (5 bases). The CDR3 is 14 residues long. V was cut by 5 bases and J by 9 bases, with 19 bases left in between. The CDR3 here is CASSPTGNARAQYF. For the CDR3, the DNA is TGTGCCAGCAGTCCTACCGGGAACGCCAGAGCCCAGTACTTC.

This clonotype was seen many times. The CDR3 DNA reads as TGTGCCAGAACAACTAGCGGGAGCCAAGAGACCCAGTACTTC. This sequence encodes CARTTSGSQETQYF. This sequence joins TRBV2 and TRBJ2-5; TRBD2 agrees at 11 bases. The germline CDR1 and CDR2 sequences are SNHLY and FYNNEI. The CDR3 consists of 14 residues. The J segment lost 1 base and the V segment lost 9 bases, leaving 4 bases of the junction unmatched.

This clonotype was counted ten times or more. The V gene is TRBV20-1, the J gene TRBJ2-2; 8 bases fit TRBD1. Germline V gene sequence: CDR1 DFQATT, CDR2 SNEGSKA (reference sequence). V lost 6 bases and J lost 5; bases outside the gene matches: 8. CDR3 size: 14 residues. The CDR3: CSAEPTGGTGELFF. The CDR3 nucleotides are TGCAGTGCGGAACCAACAGGGGGTACCGGGGAGCTGTTTTTT.

This clonotype appeared a few times. V gene TRBV20-1 combines with J gene TRBJ2-7, with 10 bases identical to TRBD2. After removal of 4 bases from V and 4 bases from J, the junction contained 7 bases not matched to a gene. The CDR3 sequence is 14 residues long. The germline gives CDR1 DFQATT, CDR2 SNEGSKA (reference sequence). The CDR3 loop is CSAISLAGLYEQYF. The CDR3 DNA reads as TGCAGTGCTATCTCACTAGCGGGATTGTACGAGCAGTACTTC.

The gene calls are TRBV12-3 or TRBV12-4 and TRBJ2-1, with a weak D call TRBD2 (5 bases). Trimming shortened V by 6 bases and J by 5 bases, and 17 bases separated the two germline ends. The CDR3 is 15 amino acids. CDR3 residues: CASSNLAVPDNEQFF. CDR3 bases: TGTGCCAGCAGCAATCTAGCCGTTCCTGACAATGAGCAGTTCTTC.

This chain links TRBV30 with TRBJ2-6; possible D gene TRBD1, 5 bases. The V end was cut by 1 base, the J end by 3 bases, with 7 bases between. This CDR3 region has 14 residues. Germline loops: CDR1 GTSNPN, CDR2 SVGIG (reference sequence). CDR3 residues: CAWSEGDGANVLTF. The DNA for the CDR3 is TGTGCCTGGAGTGAAGGGGATGGGGCCAACGTCCTGACTTTC.

The table lists this clonotype with many counts. The rearrangement links TRBV20-1 to TRBJ2-5; perhaps TRBD2 as D (5 bases). The germline gives CDR1 DFQATT, CDR2 SNEGSKA (reference sequence). Trimming took off 6 bases at V and 4 bases at J, with 9 bases between the two ends. The CDR3 has 11 amino acids. This CDR3 is CSARTLETQYF. The CDR3 coding sequence is TGCAGTGCACGGACTTTAGAGACCCAGTACTTC.

The V gene is TRBV25-1, the J gene TRBJ2-7; the D gene is possibly TRBD1 (5 bases). CDR1 is MGHDK and CDR2 is SYGVNS in the germline V gene. The CDR3 spans 16 residues. V was trimmed by 3 bases and J by 2 bases, leaving 17 bases between them. CDR3 residues: CASSDPRAANPYEQYF. CDR3 bases: TGTGCCAGCAGTGACCCCAGGGCTGCTAACCCCTACGAGCAGTACTTC.

This clonotype was counted at least ten times. The V gene is TRBV11-2, the J gene TRBJ2-1, with D tentatively TRBD1 (5 bases). Germline CDR1 is SGHAT and CDR2 is FQNNGV. With 5 bases removed from V and 4 bases from J, the gap between germline ends came to 12 bases. CDR3 length: 14 amino acids. This CDR3 reads CASSPLTAYNEQFF. CDR3 sequence (DNA): TGTGCCAGCAGCCCGCTGACAGCTTACAATGAGCAGTTCTTC.

This clonotype has ten or more counts. The V and J genes are TRBV7-6 and TRBJ2-1; D might be TRBD2 (6 bases). Germline V gives CDR1 SGHVS, CDR2 FNYEAQ. V lost 5 bases and J 7 bases, leaving 21 bases between the germline ends. CDR3 length: 16 residues. The CDR3 protein is CASSPLYEARGNEQFF. In DNA, the CDR3 is TGTGCCAGCAGCCCCCTATATGAGGCCCGGGGGAATGAGCAGTTCTTC.